The 12 T cell receptor beta chains given below trace back to one sample, sequenced in a study of OX40 agonist ivuxolimab in advanced cancers. Data came from immunoSEQ multiplex PCR; TCRdb stores just in-frame clones and leaves some out. Among about 61,000 clones listed, 70% to 90% were seen once. The source was CD4+ or CD8+ T cells sorted from blood, collected in a trial of the OX40 agonist ivuxolimab. These receptor sequences come from an adult with an advanced solid tumor such as melanoma, head and neck, liver or kidney cancer.

This clone came up once. V gene TRBV7-7 combines with J gene TRBJ2-5, with D tentatively TRBD1 or TRBD2 (5 bases each). Germline loops: CDR1 SSHAT, CDR2 FNYEAQ (reference sequence). V was clipped by 4 bases and J by 2 bases, with 17 bases between them. The CDR3 runs to 16 residues. For the CDR3, the DNA is TGTGCCAGCAGCTCAAGAAACTGGGACGGACAAGAGACCCAGTACTTC. It encodes CASSSRNWDGQETQYF. Full variable domain (outside the CDR3, taken from reference TRBV7-7 and TRBJ2-5): GAGVSQSPRYKVTKRGQDVTLRCDPISSHATLYWYQQALGQGPEFLTYFNYEAQPDKSGLPSDRFSAERPEGSISTLTIQRTEQRDSAMYRCASSSRNWDGQETQYFGPGTRLLVL.

The V gene is TRBV13, the J gene TRBJ1-1; D is unresolved. This CDR3 is 15 amino acids long. Germline CDR1 is PRHDT and CDR2 is FYEKMQ (reference sequence). V lost 7 bases to trimming and J lost 3 bases, with 18 bases between them. The CDR3: CASKETGPQYTEAFF. The CDR3 DNA reads TGTGCCAGCAAGGAAACGGGCCCCCAGTACACTGAAGCTTTCTTT.

J is TRBJ2-2 and V is TRBV18; D possibly matches TRBD1 or TRBD2 (6 bases each). Germline V gene sequence: CDR1 KGHSH, CDR2 LQKENI. The CDR3 is made up of 16 amino acids. The V end was cut by 5 bases, the J end by 6 bases, with 19 bases between. CDR3 in amino acids: CASSWDTPSGAGELFF. The CDR3 bases are TGTGCCAGCTCATGGGACACTCCTTCGGGGGCCGGGGAGCTGTTTTTT.

V and J are TRBV6-1 and TRBJ2-7; a weak D match, TRBD2 (5 bases). Germline-derived CDR1 and CDR2 are MNHNS and SASEGT. Trimming pared 4 bases from V and 1 base from J, leaving 11 bases between. CDR3 length: 14 amino acids. CDR3 protein: CASSGSRESYEQYF. DNA for the CDR3: TGTGCCAGCAGTGGGTCGAGGGAATCCTACGAGCAGTACTTC.

This chain joins TRBV18 and TRBJ1-4, with D uncertain. The germline V gene has CDR1 KGHSH and CDR2 LQKENI. Trimming cost V 2 bases and J 8 bases, with 15 bases left between them. CDR3 length: 15 residues. The CDR3 region is CASSPTRSRGEKLFF. CDR3 DNA: TGTGCCAGCTCACCAACCAGGAGCCGAGGCGAAAAACTGTTTTTT.

The chain has TRBV7-2 and TRBJ1-2; 12 bases align to TRBD1. Germline assignment: CDR1 SGHTA and CDR2 FQGNSA. After removal of 6 bases from V and 8 bases from J, the junction contained 19 bases not matched to a gene. The CDR3 is made up of 18 amino acids. CDR3 residues: CASRHELGTGGDYRGYTF. CDR3 sequence (DNA): TGTGCCAGCAGGCACGAGCTGGGGACAGGGGGCGATTATCGAGGCTACACCTTC.

This chain uses TRBV2 with TRBJ2-1, with D tentatively TRBD1 (6 bases). Trimming took 6 bases from V and 0 from J, leaving 12 bases between them. This CDR3 region has 15 residues. The germline gives CDR1 SNHLY, CDR2 FYNNEI. CDR3 sequence reads: CASRPRGHSYNEQFF. CDR3 bases: TGTGCCAGCAGGCCCAGGGGCCACTCCTACAATGAGCAGTTCTTC.

The chain uses TRBV5-1 and TRBJ1-1; no reliable D call. V lost 1 base and J 3 bases, leaving 13 bases between the germline ends. The CDR3 length is 15 residues. Germline values: CDR1 SGHRS, CDR2 YFSETQ. As DNA, the CDR3 is TGCGCCAGCAGCTTGATCCCGGGTCCGGACACTGAAGCTTTCTTT. Translating gives CASSLIPGPDTEAFF.

A note on this clone: A read error may produce the germline difference seen at one junction end. The rearrangement joins TRBV7-9 to TRBJ1-3; D uncertain. CDR1 SEHNR and CDR2 FQNEAQ come from the germline V gene (reference sequence). The CDR3 contains 17 residues. CDR3 sequence reads: CASSLAATGFSGNTTYF. The CDR3 DNA reads as TGTGCCAGCAGCTTAGCCGCGACTGGATTCTCTGGAAACACCACATATTTT.

The chain is built from TRBV12-5 and TRBJ2-7, with 12 positions matching TRBD1. J gave up 6 bases and V 7 bases, and 7 bases lay outside the gene matches. Germline V gene data show CDR1 as LGHNT and CDR2 as FRNRAP. The CDR3 runs to 14 residues. The CDR3 loop reads CASDPGTGGVEQYF. The CDR3 nucleotides read TGTGCTAGTGACCCCGGGACAGGGGGCGTCGAGCAGTACTTC.

The table lists this clone with a few counts. The chain joins TRBV29-1 to TRBJ1-1; D gene uncertain. V dropped 7 bases and J dropped 3 bases, with 12 bases sitting between them. CDR3 size: 12 residues. Germline CDR1 SQVTM, CDR2 ANQGSEA. For the CDR3, the DNA is TGCAGCGCCCTACGTTGGGACACTGAAGCTTTCTTT. Its protein is CSALRWDTEAFF. Full variable domain (outside the CDR3, taken from reference TRBV29-1 and TRBJ1-1): SAVISQKPSRDICQRGTSLTIQCQVDSQVTMMFWYRQQPGQSLTLIATANQGSEATYESGFVIDKFPISRPNLTFSTLTVSNMSPEDSSIYLCSALRWDTEAFFGQGTRLTVV.

The chain uses TRBV15 and TRBJ1-2; D possibly corresponds to TRBD1 (5 bases). V dropped 2 bases and J dropped 4 bases, with 23 bases sitting between them. CDR3 length: 18 residues. Germline loops: CDR1 LNHNV, CDR2 YYDKDF (reference sequence). The CDR3 region is CATSRRLRTMAVGYGYTF. CDR3 DNA sequence: TGTGCCACCAGCAGACGCCTTCGGACAATGGCGGTTGGCTATGGCTACACCTTC.